This TCR beta chain originates from a study of shared clonotypes between healthy human individuals. Study results and limitations: In a few donors, about 5% of naive CD4 clonotypes appeared in common.

Regarding this clone: Its antigen remains unidentified.

Researchers ran the assay at a deep level. Assay: immunoSEQ multiplex PCR; the TCRdb copy retains only in-frame clones and omits some. Of under 1,100,000 clones in the sample, about 75% were seen once. There are 14 residues in the CDR3. CDR1 is SNHLY and CDR2 is FYNNEI in the germline V gene. Trimming left V 7 bases short and J 0 bases short, with 12 bases between. Sequencing was carried out using memory CD4+ T cells sorted from blood. Subset given: CD45RA-negative fraction. J is TRBJ1-2 and V is TRBV2; D not resolved. The clonotype was recovered from a young man in good health. The CDR3 here is CASIWELSNYGYTF. The DNA for the CDR3 is TGTGCCAGCATCTGGGAGTTATCTAACTATGGCTACACCTTC.